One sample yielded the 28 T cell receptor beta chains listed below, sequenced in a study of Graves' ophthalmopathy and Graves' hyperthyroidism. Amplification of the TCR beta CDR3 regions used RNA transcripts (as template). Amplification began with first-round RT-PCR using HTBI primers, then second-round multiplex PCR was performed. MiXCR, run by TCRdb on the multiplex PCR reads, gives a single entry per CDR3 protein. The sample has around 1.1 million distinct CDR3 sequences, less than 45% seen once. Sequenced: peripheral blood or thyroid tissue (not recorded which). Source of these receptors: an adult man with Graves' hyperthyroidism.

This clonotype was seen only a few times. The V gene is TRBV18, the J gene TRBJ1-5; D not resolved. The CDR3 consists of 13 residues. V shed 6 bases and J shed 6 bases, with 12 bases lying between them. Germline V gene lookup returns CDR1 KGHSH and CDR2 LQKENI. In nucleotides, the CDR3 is TGTGCCAGCTCCCCGGCGGGGTTTCAGCCCCAGCATTTT. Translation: CASSPAGFQPQHF.

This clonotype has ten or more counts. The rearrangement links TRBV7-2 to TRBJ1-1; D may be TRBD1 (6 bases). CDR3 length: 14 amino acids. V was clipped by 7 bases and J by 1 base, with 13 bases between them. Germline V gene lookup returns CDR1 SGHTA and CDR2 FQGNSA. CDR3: CASTRGQPNTEAFF. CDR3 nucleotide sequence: TGTGCCAGCACGAGGGGACAACCGAACACTGAAGCTTTCTTT.

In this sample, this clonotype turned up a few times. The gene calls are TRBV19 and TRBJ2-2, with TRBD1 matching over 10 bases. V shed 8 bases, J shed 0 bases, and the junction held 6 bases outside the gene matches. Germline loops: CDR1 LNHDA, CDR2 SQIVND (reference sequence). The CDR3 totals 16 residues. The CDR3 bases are TGTGCCAGTTCTTCCGGACAGGGGGCGAACACCGGGGAGCTGTTTTTT. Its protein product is CASSSGQGANTGELFF.

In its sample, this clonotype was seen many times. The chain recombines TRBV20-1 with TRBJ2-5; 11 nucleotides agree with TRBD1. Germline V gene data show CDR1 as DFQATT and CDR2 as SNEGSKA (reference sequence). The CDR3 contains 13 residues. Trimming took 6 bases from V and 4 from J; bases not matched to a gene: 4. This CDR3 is CSAGQGALETQYF. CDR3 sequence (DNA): TGCAGTGCCGGACAGGGGGCTTTAGAGACCCAGTACTTC.

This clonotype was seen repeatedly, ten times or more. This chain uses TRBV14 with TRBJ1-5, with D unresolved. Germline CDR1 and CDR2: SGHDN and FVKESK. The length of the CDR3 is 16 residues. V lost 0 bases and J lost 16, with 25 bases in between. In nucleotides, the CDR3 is TGTGCCAGCAGCCAAGATTGGCGACTCCATATGAATTGGGCTCATTTT. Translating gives CASSQDWRLHMNWAHF.

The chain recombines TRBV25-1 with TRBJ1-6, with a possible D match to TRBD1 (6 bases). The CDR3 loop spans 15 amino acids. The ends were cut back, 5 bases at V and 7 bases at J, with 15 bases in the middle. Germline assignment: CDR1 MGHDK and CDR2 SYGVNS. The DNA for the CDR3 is TGTGCCAGCAGTCCCCGGGGACATCTAAATTCACCCCTCCACTTT. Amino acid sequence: CASSPRGHLNSPLHF.

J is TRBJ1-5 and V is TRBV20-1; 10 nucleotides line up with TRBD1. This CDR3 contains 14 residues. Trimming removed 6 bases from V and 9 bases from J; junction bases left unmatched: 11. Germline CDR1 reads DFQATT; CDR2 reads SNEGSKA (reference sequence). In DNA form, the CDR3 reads TGCAGTGCCAAGGGACAGGGGCCTGGATGGCCCCAGCATTTT. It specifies CSAKGQGPGWPQHF.

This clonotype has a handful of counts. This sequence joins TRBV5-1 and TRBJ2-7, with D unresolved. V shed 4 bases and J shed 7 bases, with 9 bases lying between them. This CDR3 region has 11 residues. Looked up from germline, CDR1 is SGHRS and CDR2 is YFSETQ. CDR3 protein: CASSHEGEQYF. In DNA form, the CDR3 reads TGCGCCAGCAGCCACGAAGGGGAGCAGTACTTC.

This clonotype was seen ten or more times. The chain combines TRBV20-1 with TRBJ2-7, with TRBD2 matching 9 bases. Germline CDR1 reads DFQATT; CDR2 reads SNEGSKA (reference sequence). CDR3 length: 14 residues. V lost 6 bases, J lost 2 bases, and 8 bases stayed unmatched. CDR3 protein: CSATIAGEPYEQYF. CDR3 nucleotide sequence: TGCAGTGCCACCATAGCGGGAGAGCCCTACGAGCAGTACTTC.

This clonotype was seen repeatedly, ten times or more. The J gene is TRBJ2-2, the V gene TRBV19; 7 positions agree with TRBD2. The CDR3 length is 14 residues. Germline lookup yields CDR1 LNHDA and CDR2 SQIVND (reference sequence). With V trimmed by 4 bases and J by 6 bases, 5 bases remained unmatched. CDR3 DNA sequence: TGTGCCAGTAGTAGCGGGGGAGCCGCCGGGGAGCTGTTTTTT. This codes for CASSSGGAAGELFF.

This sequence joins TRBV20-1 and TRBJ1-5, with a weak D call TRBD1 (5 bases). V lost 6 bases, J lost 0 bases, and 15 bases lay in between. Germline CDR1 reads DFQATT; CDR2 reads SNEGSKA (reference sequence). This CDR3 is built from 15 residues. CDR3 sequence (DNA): TGCAGTGCCGGGCGGGGGGTGAATAGCAATCAGCCCCAGCATTTT. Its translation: CSAGRGVNSNQPQHF.

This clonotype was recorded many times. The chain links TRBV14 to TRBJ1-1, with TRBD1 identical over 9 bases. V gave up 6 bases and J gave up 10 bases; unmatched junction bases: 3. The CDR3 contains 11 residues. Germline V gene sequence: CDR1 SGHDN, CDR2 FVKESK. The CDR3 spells CASSHRGRAFF. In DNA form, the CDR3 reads TGTGCCAGCAGTCACAGGGGGCGAGCTTTCTTT.

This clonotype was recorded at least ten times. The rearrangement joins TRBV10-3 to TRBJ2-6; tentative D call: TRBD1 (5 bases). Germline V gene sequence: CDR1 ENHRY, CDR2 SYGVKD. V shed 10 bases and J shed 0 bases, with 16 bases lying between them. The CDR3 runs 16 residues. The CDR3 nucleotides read TGTGCCACCAGGCCAGGGTCTAACTCTGGGGCCAACGTCCTGACTTTC. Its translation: CATRPGSNSGANVLTF.

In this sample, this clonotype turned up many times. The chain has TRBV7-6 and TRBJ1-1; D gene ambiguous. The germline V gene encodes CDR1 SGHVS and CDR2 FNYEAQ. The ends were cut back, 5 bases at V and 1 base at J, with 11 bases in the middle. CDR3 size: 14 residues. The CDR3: CASSAGVENTEAFF. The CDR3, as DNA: TGTGCCAGCAGCGCAGGAGTGGAGAACACTGAAGCTTTCTTT.

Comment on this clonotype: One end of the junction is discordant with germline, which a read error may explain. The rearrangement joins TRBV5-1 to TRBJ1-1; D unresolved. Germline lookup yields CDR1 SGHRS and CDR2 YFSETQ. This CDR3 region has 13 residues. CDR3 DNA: TGTGCCACTACTGCGCCTGCGGCCACTGAAGCTTTCTTT. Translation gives CATTAPAATEAFF.

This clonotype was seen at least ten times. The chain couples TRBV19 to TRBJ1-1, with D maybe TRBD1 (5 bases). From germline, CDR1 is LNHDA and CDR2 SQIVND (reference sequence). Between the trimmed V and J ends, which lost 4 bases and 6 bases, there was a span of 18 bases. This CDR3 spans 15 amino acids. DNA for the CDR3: TGTGCCAGTAGTAGTTACGGCGCAGGGCTCCCTGAAGCTTTCTTT. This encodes CASSSYGAGLPEAFF.

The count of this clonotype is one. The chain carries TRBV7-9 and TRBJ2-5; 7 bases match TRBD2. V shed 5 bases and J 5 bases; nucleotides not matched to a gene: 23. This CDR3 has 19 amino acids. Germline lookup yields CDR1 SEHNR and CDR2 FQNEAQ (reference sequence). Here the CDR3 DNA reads TGTGCCAGCAGCCCTATAGGAATAGGGAATGGGAGGGAATGGGAGACCCAGTACTTC. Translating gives CASSPIGIGNGREWETQYF.

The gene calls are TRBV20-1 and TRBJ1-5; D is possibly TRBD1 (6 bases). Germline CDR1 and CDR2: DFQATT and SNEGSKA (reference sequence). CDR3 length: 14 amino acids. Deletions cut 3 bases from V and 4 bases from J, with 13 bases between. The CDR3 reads CSASGQNINQPQHF. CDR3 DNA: TGCAGTGCTAGTGGACAGAACATAAATCAGCCCCAGCATTTT.

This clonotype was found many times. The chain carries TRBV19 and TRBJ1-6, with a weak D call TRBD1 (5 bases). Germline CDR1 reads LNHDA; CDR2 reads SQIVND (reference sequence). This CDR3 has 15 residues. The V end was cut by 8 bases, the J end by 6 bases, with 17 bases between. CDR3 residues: CASSMLGPSNSPLHF. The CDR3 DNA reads TGTGCCAGTTCGATGTTGGGACCGAGTAATTCACCCCTCCACTTT.

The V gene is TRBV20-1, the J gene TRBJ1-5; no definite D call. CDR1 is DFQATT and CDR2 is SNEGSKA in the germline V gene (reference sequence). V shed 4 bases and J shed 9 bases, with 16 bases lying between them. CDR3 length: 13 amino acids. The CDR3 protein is CSAKRTAQGPQHF. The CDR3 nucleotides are TGCAGTGCTAAACGAACAGCCCAAGGGCCCCAGCATTTT.

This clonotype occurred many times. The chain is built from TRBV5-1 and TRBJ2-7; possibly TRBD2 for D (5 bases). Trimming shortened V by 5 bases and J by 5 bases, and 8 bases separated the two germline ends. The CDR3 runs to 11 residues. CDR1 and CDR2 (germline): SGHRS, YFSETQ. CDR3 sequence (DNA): TGCGCCAGCAGGAGGGCCGACGAGCAGTACTTC. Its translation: CASRRADEQYF.

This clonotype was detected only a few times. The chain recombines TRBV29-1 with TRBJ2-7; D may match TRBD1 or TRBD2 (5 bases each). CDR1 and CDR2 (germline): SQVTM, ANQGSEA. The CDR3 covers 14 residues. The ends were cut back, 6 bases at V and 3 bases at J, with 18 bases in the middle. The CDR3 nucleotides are TGCAGCGTGCCCCTCCGGGACCTGGACTACGAGCAGTACTTC. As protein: CSVPLRDLDYEQYF.

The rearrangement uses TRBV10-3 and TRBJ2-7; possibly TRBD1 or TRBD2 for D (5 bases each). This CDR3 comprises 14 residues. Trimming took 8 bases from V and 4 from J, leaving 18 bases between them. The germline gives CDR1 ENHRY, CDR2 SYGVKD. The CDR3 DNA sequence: TGTGCCATCCGACCTAAGGGGAGTACGTACGAGCAGTACTTC. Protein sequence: CAIRPKGSTYEQYF.

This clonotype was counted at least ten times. CDR3 sequence: CASKRTSATHYGYTF. The CDR3 DNA reads TGCGCCAGCAAGAGGACTTCCGCCACGCACTATGGCTACACCTTC. The chain links TRBV5-1 to TRBJ1-2; no clear D gene. CDR3 length: 15 residues. Between the trimmed V and J ends, which lost 6 bases and 3 bases, there was a span of 18 bases. CDR1 SGHRS and CDR2 YFSETQ come from the germline V gene.

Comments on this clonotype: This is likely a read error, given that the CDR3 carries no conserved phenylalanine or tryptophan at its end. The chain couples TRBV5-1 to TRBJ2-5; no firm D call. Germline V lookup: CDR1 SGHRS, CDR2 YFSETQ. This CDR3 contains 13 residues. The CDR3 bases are TGTGCCAGCAGCTTAGTCCACCAAGAGACCCAGTACATC. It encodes CASSLVHQETQYI.

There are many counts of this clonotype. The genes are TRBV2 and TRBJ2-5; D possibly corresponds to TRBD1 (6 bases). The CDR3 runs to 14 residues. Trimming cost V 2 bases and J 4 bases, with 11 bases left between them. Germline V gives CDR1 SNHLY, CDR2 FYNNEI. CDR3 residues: CASSEREGGETQYF. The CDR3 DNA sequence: TGTGCCAGCAGTGAACGCGAAGGGGGAGAGACCCAGTACTTC. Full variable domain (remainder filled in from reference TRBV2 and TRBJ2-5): EPEVTQTPSHQVTQMGQEVILRCVPISNHLYFYWYRQILGQKVEFLVSFYNNEISEKSEIFDDQFSVERPDGSNFTLKIRSTKLEDSAMYFCASSEREGGETQYFGPGTRLLVL.

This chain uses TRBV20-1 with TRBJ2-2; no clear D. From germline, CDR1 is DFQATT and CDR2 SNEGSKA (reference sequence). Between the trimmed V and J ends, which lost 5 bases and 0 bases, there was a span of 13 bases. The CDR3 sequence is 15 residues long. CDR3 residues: CSAPPIGANTGELFF. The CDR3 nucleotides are TGCAGTGCTCCGCCGATCGGAGCGAACACCGGGGAGCTGTTTTTT.

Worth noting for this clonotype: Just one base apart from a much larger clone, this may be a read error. The DNA for the CDR3 is TGTGCCAGCAGTGTCGGGAAACATGGGAGCACGGGAGACACCTTC. This gives the protein CASSVGKHGSTGDTF. The chain carries TRBV2 and TRBJ1-2; the D is unclear. Trimming took 4 bases from V and 12 from J, leaving 24 bases between them. The CDR3 totals 15 residues. Per germline, CDR1 SNHLY and CDR2 FYNNEI.